This TCR beta chain was documented in a study of Ad26.COV2.S vaccination and SARS-CoV-2 variants. Treatment in this sample: some 20 received Ad26.COV2.S at low or high dose, single or two shots; roughly five received placebo; per-sample allocation not given. At day 63 after the first vaccine or placebo injection, samples were drawn. Germline CDR1 is SGHRS and CDR2 is YFSETQ. V shed 4 bases, J shed 2 bases, and the junction held 1 base outside the gene matches. There are 13 residues in the CDR3. The assay was immunoSEQ multiplex PCR, and TCRdb's table has in-frame clones only and misses some. The sample shows around 400,000 clones, over 75% of them seen only once. In its sample, this clone was seen a few times.

The clonotype comes from a person between 18 and 60 years old who received the Ad26.COV2.S COVID-19 vaccine or a placebo. The input for sequencing was peripheral blood, taken in a trial of Ad26.COV2.S vaccine versus placebo. This chain uses TRBV5-1 with TRBJ2-5, with 8 bases that match TRBD2. CDR3 DNA sequence: TGCGCCAGCAGCCGGGGGGGTCAAGAGACCCAGTACTTC. This translates into CASSRGGQETQYF. The variable domain in full, with the rest retrieved from reference TRBV5-1 and TRBJ2-5, is KAGVTQTPRYLIKTRGQQVTLSCSPISGHRSVSWYQQTPGQGLQFLFEYFSETQRNKGNFPGRFSGRQFSNSRSEMNVSTLELGDSALYLCASSRGGQETQYFGPGTRLLVL.